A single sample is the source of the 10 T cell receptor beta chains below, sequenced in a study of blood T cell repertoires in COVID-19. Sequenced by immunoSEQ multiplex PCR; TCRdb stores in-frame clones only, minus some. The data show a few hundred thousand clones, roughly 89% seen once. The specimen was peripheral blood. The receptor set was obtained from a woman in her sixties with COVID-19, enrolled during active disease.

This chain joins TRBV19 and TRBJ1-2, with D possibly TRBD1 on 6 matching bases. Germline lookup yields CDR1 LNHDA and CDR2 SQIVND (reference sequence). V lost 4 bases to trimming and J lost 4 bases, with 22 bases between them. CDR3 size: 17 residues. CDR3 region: CASSKTGTQRVGYGYTF. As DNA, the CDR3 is TGTGCCAGTAGTAAAACAGGGACGCAAAGGGTAGGCTATGGCTACACCTTC.

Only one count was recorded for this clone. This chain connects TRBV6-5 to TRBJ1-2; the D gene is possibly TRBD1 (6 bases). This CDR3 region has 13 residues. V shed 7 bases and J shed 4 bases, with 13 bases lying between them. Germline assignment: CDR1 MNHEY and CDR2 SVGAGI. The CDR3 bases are TGTGCCAGCAACAAACGGGACACCTATGGCTACACCTTC. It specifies CASNKRDTYGYTF.

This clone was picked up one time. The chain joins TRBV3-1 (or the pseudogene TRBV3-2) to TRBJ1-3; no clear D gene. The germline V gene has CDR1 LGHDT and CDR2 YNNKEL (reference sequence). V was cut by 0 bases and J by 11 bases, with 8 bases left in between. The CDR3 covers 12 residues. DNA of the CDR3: TGTGCCAGCAGCCAAGATCGGCGGTCCATATATTTT. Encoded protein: CASSQDRRSIYF.

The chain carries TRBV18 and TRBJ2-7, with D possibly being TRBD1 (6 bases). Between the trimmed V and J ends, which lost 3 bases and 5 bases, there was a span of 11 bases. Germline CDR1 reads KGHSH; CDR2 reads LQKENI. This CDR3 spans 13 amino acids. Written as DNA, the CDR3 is TGTGCCAGCTCACCTCCACAGGGCCACGAGCAGTACTTC. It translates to CASSPPQGHEQYF.

CDR3 DNA: TGTGCCAGCAGCCCAACAGCGGGGGGGCCCCCAGATACGCAGTATTTT. It specifies CASSPTAGGPPDTQYF. The V gene is TRBV27, the J gene TRBJ2-3; the match to TRBD2 covers 10 bases. Trimming at V came to 6 bases and at J to 4 bases, leaving 10 bases not matched to a gene. The V gene's germline CDR1 is MNHEY and CDR2 SMNVEV (reference sequence). This CDR3 spans 16 amino acids.

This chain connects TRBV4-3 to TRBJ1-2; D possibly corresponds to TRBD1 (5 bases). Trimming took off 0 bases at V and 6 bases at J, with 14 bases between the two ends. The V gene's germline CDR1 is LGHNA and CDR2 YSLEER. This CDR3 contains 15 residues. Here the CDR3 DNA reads TGCGCCAGCAGCCAAGATGGGAGGGGCTGGGATGGCTACACCTTC. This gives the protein CASSQDGRGWDGYTF.

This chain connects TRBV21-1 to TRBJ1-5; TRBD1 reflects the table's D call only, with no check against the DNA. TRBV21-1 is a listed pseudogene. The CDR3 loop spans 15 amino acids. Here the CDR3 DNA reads TGTGCCAGCAAAGGCGGGACAGGGCGGTTTCAGCCCCAGCATTTT. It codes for CASKGGTGRFQPQHF.

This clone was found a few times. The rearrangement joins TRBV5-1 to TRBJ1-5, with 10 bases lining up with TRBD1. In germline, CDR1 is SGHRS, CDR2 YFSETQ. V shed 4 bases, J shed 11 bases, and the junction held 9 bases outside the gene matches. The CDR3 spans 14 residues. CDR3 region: CASSPGQGGMAQHF. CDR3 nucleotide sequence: TGCGCCAGCAGCCCCGGACAGGGGGGTATGGCCCAGCATTTT.

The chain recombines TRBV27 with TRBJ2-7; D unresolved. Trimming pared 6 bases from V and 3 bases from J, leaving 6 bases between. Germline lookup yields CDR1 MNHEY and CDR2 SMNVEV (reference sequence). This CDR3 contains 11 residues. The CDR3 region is CASRNIYEQYF. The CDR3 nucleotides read TGTGCCAGCAGAAACATCTACGAGCAGTACTTC.

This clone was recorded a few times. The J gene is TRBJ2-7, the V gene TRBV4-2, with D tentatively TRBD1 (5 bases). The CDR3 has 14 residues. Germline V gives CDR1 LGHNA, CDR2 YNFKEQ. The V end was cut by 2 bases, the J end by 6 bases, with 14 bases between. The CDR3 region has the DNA TGTGCCAGCAGCCAACTATTTCAGGGCCGCGAGCAGTACTTC. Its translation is CASSQLFQGREQYF.